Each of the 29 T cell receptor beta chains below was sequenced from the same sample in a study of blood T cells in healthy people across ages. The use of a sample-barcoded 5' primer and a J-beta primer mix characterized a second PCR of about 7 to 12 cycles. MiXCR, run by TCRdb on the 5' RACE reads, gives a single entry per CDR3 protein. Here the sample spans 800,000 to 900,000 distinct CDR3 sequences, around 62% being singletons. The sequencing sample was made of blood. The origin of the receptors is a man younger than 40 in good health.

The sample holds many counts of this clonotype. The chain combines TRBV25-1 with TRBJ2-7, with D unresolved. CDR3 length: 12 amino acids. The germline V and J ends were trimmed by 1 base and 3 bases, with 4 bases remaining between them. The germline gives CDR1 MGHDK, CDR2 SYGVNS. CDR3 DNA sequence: TGTGCCAGCAGTGAATCAGGCTACGAGCAGTACTTC. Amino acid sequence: CASSESGYEQYF.

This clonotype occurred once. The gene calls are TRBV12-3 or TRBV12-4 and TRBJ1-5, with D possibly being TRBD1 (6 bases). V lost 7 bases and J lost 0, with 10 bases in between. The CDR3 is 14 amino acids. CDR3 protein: CASTRTDSNQPQHF. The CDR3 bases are TGTGCCAGCACCAGGACAGATAGCAATCAGCCCCAGCATTTT.

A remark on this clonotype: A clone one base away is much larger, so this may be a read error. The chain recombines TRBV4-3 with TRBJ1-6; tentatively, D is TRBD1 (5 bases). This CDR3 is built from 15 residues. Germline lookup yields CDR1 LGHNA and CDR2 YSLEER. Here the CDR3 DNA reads TGCGCCAGCAGCCAAGCCGGGGCAGGGCAATCACCCCCCCACTTT. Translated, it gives CASSQAGAGQSPPHF.

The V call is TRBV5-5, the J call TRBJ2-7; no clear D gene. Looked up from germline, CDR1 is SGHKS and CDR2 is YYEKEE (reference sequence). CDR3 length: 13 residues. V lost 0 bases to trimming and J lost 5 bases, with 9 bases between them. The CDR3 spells CASSLDIPDEQYF. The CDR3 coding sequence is TGTGCCAGCAGCTTGGACATACCCGACGAGCAGTACTTC.

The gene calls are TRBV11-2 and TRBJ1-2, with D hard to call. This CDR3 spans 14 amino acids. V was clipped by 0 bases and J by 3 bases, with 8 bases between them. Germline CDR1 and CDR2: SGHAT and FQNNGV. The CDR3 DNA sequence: TGTGCCAGCAGCTTAGATCGACTTGACTATGGCTACACCTTC. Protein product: CASSLDRLDYGYTF.

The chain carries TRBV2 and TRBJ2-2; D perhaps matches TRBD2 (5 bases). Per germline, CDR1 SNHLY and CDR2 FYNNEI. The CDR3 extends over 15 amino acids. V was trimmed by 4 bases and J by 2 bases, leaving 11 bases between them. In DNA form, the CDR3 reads TGTGCCAGCAGTGTTAGGACTCTTAACACCGGGGAGCTGTTTTTT. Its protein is CASSVRTLNTGELFF.

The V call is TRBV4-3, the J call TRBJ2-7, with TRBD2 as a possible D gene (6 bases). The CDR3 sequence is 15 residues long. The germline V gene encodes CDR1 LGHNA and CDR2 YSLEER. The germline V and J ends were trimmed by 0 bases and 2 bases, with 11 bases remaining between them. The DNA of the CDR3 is TGCGCCAGCAGCCAAGATCTAGGGGAGGCCTACGAGCAGTACTTC. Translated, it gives CASSQDLGEAYEQYF.

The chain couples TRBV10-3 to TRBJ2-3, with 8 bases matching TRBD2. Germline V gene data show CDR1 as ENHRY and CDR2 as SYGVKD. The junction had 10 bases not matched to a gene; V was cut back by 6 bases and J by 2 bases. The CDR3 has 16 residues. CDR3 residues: CAIRTSGGGNTDTQYF. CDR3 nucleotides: TGTGCCATCAGAACCTCTGGCGGGGGGAACACAGATACGCAGTATTTT.

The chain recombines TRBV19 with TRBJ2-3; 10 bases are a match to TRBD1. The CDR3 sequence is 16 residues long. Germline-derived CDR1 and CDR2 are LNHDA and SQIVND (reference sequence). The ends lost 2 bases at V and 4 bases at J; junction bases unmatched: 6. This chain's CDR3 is CASSIKGQGSADTQYF. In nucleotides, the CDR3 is TGTGCCAGTAGTATAAAGGGACAGGGGAGCGCAGATACGCAGTATTTT.

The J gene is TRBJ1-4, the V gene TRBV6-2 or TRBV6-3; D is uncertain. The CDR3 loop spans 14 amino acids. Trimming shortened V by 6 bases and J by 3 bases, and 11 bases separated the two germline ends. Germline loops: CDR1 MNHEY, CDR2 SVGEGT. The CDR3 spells CASSDGPSNEKLFF. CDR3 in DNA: TGTGCCAGCAGCGACGGACCCTCTAATGAAAAACTGTTTTTT.

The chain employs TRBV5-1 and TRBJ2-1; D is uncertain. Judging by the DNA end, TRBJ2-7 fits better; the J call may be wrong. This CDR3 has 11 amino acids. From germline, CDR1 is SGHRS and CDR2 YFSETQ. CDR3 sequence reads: CASSLSAEQYF. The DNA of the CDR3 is TGCGCCAGCAGCTTGTCGGCCGAGCAGTACTTC.

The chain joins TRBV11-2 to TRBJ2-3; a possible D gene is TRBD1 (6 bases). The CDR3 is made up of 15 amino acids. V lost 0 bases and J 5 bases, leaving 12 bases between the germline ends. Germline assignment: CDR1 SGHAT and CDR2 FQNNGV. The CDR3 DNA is TGTGCCAGCAGCTTAGAATGGGGGCGGGTAGATACGCAGTATTTT. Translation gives CASSLEWGRVDTQYF.

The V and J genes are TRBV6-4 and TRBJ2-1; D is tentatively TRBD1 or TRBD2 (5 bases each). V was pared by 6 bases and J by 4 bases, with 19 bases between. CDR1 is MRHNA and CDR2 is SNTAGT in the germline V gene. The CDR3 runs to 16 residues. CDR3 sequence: CASSSGTQAPYNEQFF. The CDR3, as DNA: TGTGCCAGCAGCAGTGGGACCCAAGCGCCTTACAATGAGCAGTTCTTC.

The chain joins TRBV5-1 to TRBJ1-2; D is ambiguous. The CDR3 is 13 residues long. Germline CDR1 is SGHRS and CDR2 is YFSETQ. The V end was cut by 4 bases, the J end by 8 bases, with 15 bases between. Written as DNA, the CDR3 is TGCGCCAGCAGCGCTAGTGGAGAGGGCGGCTACACCTTC. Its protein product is CASSASGEGGYTF.

In nucleotides, the CDR3 is TGTGCCAGCAGCCCGGACAGGGTCAACGAGCAGTACTTC. Protein product: CASSPDRVNEQYF. This chain links TRBV7-9 with TRBJ2-7; TRBD1 agrees at 8 bases. The CDR3 is 13 residues long. Germline CDR1 and CDR2: SEHNR and FQNEAQ (reference sequence). V dropped 5 bases and J dropped 5; count of bases not matched to a gene: 5.

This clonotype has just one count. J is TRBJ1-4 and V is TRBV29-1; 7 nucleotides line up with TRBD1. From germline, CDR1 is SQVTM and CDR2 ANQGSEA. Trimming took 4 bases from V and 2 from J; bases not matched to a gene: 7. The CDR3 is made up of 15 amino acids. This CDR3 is CSVVQGRTTNEKLFF. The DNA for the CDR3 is TGCAGCGTTGTACAGGGGAGAACTACTAATGAAAAACTGTTTTTT.

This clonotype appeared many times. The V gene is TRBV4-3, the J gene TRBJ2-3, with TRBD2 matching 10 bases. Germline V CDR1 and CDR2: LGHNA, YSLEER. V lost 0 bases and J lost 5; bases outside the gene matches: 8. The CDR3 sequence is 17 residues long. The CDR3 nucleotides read TGCGCCAGCAGCCAAGAGATAAGCGGGGGGGGACGAGATACGCAGTATTTT. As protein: CASSQEISGGGRDTQYF.

In DNA, the CDR3 is TGCAGTGGTCCCGGAACTAGCGGGGCAAGGGGGGCCAACGTCCTGACTTTC. Its protein product is CSGPGTSGARGANVLTF. The V call is TRBV20-1, the J call TRBJ2-6; 10 nucleotides line up with TRBD2. CDR1 DFQATT and CDR2 SNEGSKA come from the germline V gene (reference sequence). CDR3 length equals 17 residues. J lost 4 bases, V lost 7 bases, and 13 bases had no gene match.

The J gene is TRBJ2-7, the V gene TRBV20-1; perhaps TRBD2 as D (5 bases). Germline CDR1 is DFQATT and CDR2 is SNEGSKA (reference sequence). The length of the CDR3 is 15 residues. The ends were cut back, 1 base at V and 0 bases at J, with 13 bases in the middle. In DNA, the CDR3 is TGCAGTGCTAGAGGGCAACGGGGAAGCTCCTACGAGCAGTACTTC. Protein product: CSARGQRGSSYEQYF.

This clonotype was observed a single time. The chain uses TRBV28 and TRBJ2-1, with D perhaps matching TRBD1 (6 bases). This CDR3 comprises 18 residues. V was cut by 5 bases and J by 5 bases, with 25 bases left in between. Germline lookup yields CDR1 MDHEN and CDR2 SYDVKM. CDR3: CASSRSVIFGQSHNEQFF. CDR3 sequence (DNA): TGTGCCAGCAGTCGTTCCGTTATCTTTGGACAGAGTCACAATGAGCAGTTCTTC.

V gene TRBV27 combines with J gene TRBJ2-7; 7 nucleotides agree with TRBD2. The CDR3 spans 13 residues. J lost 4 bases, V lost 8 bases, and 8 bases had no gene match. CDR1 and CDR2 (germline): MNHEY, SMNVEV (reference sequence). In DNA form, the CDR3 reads TGTGCCAGCTCGGGGGGAAGGCTGTACGAGCAGTACTTC. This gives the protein CASSGGRLYEQYF.

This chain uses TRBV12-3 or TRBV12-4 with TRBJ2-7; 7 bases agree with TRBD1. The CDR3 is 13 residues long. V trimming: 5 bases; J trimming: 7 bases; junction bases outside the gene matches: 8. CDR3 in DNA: TGTGCCAGCAGTGGGGGACAGACGGGGGAGCAGTACTTC. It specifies CASSGGQTGEQYF.

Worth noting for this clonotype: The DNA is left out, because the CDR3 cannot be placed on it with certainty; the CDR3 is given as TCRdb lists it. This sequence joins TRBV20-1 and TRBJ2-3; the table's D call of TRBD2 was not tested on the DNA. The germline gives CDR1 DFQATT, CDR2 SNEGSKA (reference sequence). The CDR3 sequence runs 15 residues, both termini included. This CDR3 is CSAPLGVAGGSREYF.

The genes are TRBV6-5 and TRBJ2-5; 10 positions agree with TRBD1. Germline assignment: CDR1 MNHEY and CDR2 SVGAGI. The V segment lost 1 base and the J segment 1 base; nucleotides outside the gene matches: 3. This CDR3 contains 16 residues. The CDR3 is CASSYLGTGVQETQYF. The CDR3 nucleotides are TGTGCCAGCAGTTACTTGGGGACAGGGGTCCAAGAGACCCAGTACTTC.

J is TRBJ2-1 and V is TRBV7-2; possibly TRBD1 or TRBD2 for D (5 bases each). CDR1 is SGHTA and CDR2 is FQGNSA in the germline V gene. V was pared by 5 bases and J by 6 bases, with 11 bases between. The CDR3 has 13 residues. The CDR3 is CASSPGAVNEQFF. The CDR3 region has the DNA TGTGCCAGCAGCCCCGGGGCTGTCAATGAGCAGTTCTTC. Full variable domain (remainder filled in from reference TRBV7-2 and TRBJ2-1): GAGVSQSPSNKVTEKGKDVELRCDPISGHTALYWYRQSLGQGLEFLIYFQGNSAPDKSGLPSDRFSAERTGGSVSTLTIQRTQQEDSAVYLCASSPGAVNEQFFGPGTRLTVL.

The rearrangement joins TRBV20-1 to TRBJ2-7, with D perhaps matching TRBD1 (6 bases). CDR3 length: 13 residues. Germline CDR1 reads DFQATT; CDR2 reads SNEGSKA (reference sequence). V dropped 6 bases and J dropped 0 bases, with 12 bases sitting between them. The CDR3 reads CSALQGLSYEQYF. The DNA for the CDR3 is TGCAGTGCCCTGCAGGGGCTCTCCTACGAGCAGTACTTC.

The CDR3 coding sequence is TGCAGTGCTACTGGACTAGCGGGGGAGGAAGAGACCCAGTACTTC. Translated: CSATGLAGEEETQYF. The chain combines TRBV20-1 with TRBJ2-5; 13 nucleotides line up with TRBD2. Germline assignment: CDR1 DFQATT and CDR2 SNEGSKA (reference sequence). V was pared by 4 bases and J by 3 bases, with 5 bases of the junction left unmatched. CDR3 length equals 15 residues.

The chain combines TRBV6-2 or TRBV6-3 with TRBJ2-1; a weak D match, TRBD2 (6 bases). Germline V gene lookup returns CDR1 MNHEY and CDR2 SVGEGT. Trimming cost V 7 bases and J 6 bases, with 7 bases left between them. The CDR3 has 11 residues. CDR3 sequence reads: CASMEGNEQFF. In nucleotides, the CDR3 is TGTGCCAGCATGGAGGGCAATGAGCAGTTCTTC.

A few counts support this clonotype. The CDR3, as DNA: TGTGCCAGCTCACCTCGGGGGCTGGGTTACTACGAGCAGTACTTC. It codes for CASSPRGLGYYEQYF. This chain uses TRBV18 with TRBJ2-7; D may be TRBD1 or TRBD2 (6 bases each). In germline, CDR1 is KGHSH, CDR2 LQKENI. The ends were cut back, 3 bases at V and 3 bases at J, with 15 bases in the middle. The length of the CDR3 is 15 residues.